The clone carrying this T cell receptor beta chain was observed a few times. Sequencing was performed with immunoSEQ multiplex PCR; in TCRdb, only in-frame clones are kept and a portion is missing. The sample carries 85,000 to 100,000 clones, roughly 78% recorded once. Germline lookup yields CDR1 LNHDA and CDR2 SQIVND (reference sequence). This CDR3 has 15 residues. V dropped 5 bases and J dropped 3; count of bases not matched to a gene: 6. The data were taken from a study of control samples from healthy donors and cancer patients. This sequence was found in a man in his fifties or sixties in good health. This rearrangement joins TRBV19 to TRBJ2-7; 11 nucleotides line up with TRBD2. The sample was blood. CDR3 amino acids: CASSPSGLAGYEQYF. CDR3 nucleotide sequence: TGTGCCAGTAGTCCGTCAGGACTAGCGGGCTACGAGCAGTACTTC.